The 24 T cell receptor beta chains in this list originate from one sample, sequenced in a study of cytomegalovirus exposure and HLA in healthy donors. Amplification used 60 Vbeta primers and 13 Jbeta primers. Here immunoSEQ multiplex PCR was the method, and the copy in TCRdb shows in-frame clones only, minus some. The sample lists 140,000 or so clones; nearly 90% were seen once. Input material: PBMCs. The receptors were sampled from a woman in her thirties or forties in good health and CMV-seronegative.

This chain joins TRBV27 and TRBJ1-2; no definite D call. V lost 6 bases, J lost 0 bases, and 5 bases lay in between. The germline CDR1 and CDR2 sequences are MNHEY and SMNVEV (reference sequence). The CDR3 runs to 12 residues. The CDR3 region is CASRGANYGYTF. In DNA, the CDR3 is TGTGCCAGCAGGGGCGCTAACTATGGCTACACCTTC.

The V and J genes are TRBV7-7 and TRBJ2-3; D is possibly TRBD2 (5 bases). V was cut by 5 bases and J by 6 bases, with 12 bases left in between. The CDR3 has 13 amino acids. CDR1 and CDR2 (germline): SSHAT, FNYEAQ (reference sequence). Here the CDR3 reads CASSLTEVDTQYF. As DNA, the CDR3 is TGTGCCAGCAGCCTCACGGAGGTGGATACGCAGTATTTT.

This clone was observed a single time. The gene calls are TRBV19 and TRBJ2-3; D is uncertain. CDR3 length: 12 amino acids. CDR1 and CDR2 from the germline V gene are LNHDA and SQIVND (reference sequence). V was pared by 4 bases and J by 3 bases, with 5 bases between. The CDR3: CASSRPTDTQYF. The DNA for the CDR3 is TGTGCCAGTAGTAGGCCGACAGATACGCAGTATTTT.

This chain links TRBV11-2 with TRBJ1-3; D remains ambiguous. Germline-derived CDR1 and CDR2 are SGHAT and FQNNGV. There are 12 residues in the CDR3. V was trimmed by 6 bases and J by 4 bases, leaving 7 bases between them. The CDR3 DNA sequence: TGTGCCAGCAGAACAGAAGGAAACACCATATATTTT. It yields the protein CASRTEGNTIYF.

DNA of the CDR3: TGTGCCTGGAGTTCCGTGATAGCGGGGGCCACAGATACGCAGTATTTT. It specifies CAWSSVIAGATDTQYF. V gene TRBV30 combines with J gene TRBJ2-3; 9 nucleotides line up with TRBD2. Trimming at V came to 2 bases and at J to 2 bases, leaving 8 bases not matched to a gene. The CDR3 has 16 amino acids. The germline gives CDR1 GTSNPN, CDR2 SVGIG (reference sequence).

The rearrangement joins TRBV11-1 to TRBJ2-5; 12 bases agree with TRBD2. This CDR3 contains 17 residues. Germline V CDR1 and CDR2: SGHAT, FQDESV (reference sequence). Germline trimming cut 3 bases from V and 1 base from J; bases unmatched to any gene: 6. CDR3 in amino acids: CASSFGLAGTIQETQYF. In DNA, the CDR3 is TGTGCCAGCAGCTTTGGACTAGCGGGAACCATCCAAGAGACCCAGTACTTC.

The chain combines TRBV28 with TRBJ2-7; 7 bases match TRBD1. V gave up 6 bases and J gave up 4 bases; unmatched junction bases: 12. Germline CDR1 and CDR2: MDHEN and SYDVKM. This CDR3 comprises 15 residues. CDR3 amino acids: CASSTGPGGSYEQYF. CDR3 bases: TGTGCCAGCAGCACGGGTCCAGGGGGATCATACGAGCAGTACTTC.

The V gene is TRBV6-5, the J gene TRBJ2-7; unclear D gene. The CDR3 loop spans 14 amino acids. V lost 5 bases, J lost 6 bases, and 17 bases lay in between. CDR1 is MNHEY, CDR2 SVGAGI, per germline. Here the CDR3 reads CASSPSMPGVEQYF. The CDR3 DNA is TGTGCCAGCAGTCCCTCGATGCCAGGCGTCGAGCAGTACTTC.

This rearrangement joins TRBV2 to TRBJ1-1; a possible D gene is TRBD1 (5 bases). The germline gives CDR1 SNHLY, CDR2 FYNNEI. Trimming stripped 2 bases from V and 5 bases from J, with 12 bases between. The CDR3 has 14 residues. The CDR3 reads CASSELGAGTEAFF. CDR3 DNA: TGTGCCAGCAGTGAACTAGGAGCAGGGACTGAAGCTTTCTTT.

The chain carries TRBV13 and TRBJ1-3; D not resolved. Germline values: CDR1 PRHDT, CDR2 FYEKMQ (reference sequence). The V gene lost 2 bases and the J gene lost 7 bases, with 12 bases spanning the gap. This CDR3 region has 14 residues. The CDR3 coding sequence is TGTGCCAGCAGCTTATTGGTATCGGGGAACACCATATATTTT. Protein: CASSLLVSGNTIYF.

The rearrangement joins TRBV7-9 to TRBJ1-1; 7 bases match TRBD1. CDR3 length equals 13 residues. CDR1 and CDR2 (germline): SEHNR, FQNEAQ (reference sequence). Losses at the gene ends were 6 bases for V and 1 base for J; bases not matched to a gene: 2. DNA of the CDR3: TGTGCCAGCAGTCGACAGGGGAACACTGAAGCTTTCTTT. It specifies CASSRQGNTEAFF. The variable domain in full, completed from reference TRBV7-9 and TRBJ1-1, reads DTGVSQNPRHKITKRGQNVTFRCDPISEHNRLYWYRQTLGQGPEFLTYFQNEAQLEKSRLLSDRFSAERPKGSFSTLEIQRTEQGDSAMYLCASSRQGNTEAFFGQGTRLTVV.

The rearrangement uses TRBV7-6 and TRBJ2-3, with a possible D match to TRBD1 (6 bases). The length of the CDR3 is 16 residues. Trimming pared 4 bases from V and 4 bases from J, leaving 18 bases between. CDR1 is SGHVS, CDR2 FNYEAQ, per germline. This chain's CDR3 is CASSSLPYRAADTQYF. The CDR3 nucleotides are TGTGCCAGCAGCTCACTACCATACAGGGCTGCAGATACGCAGTATTTT.

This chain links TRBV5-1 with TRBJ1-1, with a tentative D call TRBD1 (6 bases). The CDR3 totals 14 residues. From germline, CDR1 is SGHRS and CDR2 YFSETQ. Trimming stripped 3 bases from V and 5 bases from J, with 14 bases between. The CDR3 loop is CASSSANRATEAFF. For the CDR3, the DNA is TGCGCCAGCAGCTCCGCTAACAGGGCAACTGAAGCTTTCTTT.

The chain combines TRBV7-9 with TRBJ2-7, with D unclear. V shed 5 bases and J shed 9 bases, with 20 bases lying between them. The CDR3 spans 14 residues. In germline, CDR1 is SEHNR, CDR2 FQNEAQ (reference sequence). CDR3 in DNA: TGTGCCAGCAGCCCCCTTGATCAGGTTCTCTTGCAGTACTTC. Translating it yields CASSPLDQVLLQYF.

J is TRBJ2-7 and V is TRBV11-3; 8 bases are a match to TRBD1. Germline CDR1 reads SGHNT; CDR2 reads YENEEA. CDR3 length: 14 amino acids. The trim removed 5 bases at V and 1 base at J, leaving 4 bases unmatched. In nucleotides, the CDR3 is TGTGCCAGCAGCCCCAGGACAGGGTCCTACGAGCAGTACTTC. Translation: CASSPRTGSYEQYF.

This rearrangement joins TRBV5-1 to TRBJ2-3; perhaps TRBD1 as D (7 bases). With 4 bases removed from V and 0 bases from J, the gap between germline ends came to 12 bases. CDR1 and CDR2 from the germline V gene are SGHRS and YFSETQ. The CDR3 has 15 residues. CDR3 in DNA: TGCGCCAGCAGCCTGCGGGACAGCAGCACAGATACGCAGTATTTT. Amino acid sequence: CASSLRDSSTDTQYF.

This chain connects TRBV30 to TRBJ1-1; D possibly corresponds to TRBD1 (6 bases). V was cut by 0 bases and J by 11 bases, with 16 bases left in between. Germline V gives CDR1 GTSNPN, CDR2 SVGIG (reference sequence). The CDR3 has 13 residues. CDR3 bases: TGTGCCTGGAGTGTCCAACAGGGATGGACGGCTTTCTTT. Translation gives CAWSVQQGWTAFF. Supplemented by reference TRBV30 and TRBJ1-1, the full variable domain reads SQTIHQWPATLVQPVGSPLSLECTVEGTSNPNLYWYRQAAGRGLQLLFYSVGIGQISSEVPQNLSASRPQDRQFILSSKKLLLSDSGFYLCAWSVQQGWTAFFGQGTRLTVV.

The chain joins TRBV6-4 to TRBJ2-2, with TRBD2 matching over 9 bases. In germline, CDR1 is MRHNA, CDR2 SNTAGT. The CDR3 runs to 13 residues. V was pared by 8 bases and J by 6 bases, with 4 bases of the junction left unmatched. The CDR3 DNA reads TGTGCCAGCGGGACTAGCCGGGCCGGGGAGCTGTTTTTT. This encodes CASGTSRAGELFF.

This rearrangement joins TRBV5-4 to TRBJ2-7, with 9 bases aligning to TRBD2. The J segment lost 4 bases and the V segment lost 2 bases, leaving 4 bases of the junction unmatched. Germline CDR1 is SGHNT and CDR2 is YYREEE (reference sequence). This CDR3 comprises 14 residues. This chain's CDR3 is CASSFSGGEYEQYF. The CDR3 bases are TGTGCCAGCAGCTTTAGCGGGGGTGAATACGAGCAGTACTTC.

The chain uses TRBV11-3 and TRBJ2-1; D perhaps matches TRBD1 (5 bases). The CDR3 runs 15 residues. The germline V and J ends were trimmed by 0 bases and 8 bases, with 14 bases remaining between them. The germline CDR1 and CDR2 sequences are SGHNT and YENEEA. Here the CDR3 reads CASSLDSLRTHEQFF. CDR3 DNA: TGTGCCAGCAGCTTAGATAGCCTCAGGACACATGAGCAGTTCTTC.

CDR3 bases: TGCGCCAGCAGCAGGAACCCCCTAGATGATTATGGCTACACCTTC. Its translation: CASSRNPLDDYGYTF. This chain connects TRBV5-1 to TRBJ1-2; D remains ambiguous. The CDR3 totals 15 residues. From germline, CDR1 is SGHRS and CDR2 YFSETQ. With 4 bases removed from V and 5 bases from J, the gap between germline ends came to 18 bases.

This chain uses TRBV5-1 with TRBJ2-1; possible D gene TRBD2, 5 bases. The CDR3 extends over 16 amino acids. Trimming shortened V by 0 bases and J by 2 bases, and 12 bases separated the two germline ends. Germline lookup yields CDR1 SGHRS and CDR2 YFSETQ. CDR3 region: CASSLGGTLAYNEQFF. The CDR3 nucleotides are TGCGCCAGCAGCTTGGGGGGAACACTAGCCTACAATGAGCAGTTCTTC.

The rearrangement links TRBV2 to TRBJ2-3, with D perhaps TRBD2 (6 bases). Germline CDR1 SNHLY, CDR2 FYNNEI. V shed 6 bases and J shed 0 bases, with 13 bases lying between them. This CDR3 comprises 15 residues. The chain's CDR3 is CASRVGTPSTDTQYF. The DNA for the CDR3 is TGTGCCAGCAGGGTCGGGACTCCAAGCACAGATACGCAGTATTTT.

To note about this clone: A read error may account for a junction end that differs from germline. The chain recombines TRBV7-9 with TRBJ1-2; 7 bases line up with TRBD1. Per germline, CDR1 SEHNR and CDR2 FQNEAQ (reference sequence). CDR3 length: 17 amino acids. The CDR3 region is CSSSFLDRKAANGGYTF. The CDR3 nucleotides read TGTTCCAGCAGTTTCTTGGACAGGAAGGCGGCGAATGGAGGCTACACCTTC.